These T cell receptor beta chains were read from a single sample in a study of blood T cell repertoires in COVID-19. Profiled with immunoSEQ multiplex PCR; TCRdb holds only in-frame clones, not every one. The profile shows 120,000 to 150,000 clones, around 80% of them singletons. The sequenced sample consisted of peripheral blood. The origin of the receptors is a woman between 45 and 65 years old in a cohort sampled during active or convalescent COVID-19. Both conserved end residues are part of each CDR3. The D gene is left open where the match is weak. A row's size may be missing; if present it is once, few, many or a size class.

CDR3 protein,CDR3 DNA,V gene,D gene,clone size,J gene
CASMRRAGGIYGYTF,TGTGCCAGTATGCGGAGGGCAGGGGGGATTTATGGCTACACCTTC,TRBV19,TRBD1,many,TRBJ1-2
CASSLGRGSFAEAFF,TGCGCCAGCAGCTTGGGCAGGGGTAGTTTCGCTGAAGCTTTCTTT,TRBV5-1,.,.,TRBJ1-1
CASSFRDRSFF,TGTGCCAGCAGTTTCCGGGACAGGTCCTTCTTC,TRBV12-3/TRBV12-4,TRBD1,.,TRBJ2-1
CASSPRGEQYF,TGTGCCAGCAGCCCCAGGGGCGAGCAGTACTTC,TRBV6-2/TRBV6-3,.,once,TRBJ2-7
CASSPRVQGSNTEAFF,TGCGCCAGCAGCCCCAGGGTTCAGGGCTCGAACACTGAAGCTTTCTTT,TRBV5-1,.,.,TRBJ1-1
CAWSVGVSNYGYTF,TGTGCCTGGAGTGTAGGGGTATCTAACTATGGCTACACCTTC,TRBV30,.,.,TRBJ1-2
CASSLYAGREMPQHF,TGTGCCAGCAGCTTATATGCAGGGAGGGAGATGCCCCAGCATTTT,TRBV7-6,.,.,TRBJ1-5
CATSGMTSVSYNEQFF,TGTGCCACCAGTGGTATGACTAGCGTGTCCTACAATGAGCAGTTCTTC,TRBV24-1,TRBD2,.,TRBJ2-1
CASSLTSELTDTQYF,TGTGCCAGCAGCTTGACTAGCGAACTCACAGATACGCAGTATTTT,TRBV7-3,TRBD2,.,TRBJ2-3
CASTIETGRTEAFF,TGTGCCAGTACCATCGAGACGGGGAGGACTGAAGCTTTCTTT,TRBV19,.,.,TRBJ1-1
CAWSAGTGAGEQYF,TGTGCCTGGAGTGCCGGTACAGGGGCAGGGGAGCAGTACTTC,TRBV30,TRBD1,.,TRBJ2-7
CAISDRVFTGELFF,TGTGCCATCAGTGACAGGGTTTTCACCGGGGAGCTGTTTTTT,TRBV10-3,.,once,TRBJ2-2
CASSIARTTGGRNTEAFF,TGTGCCAGTAGTATAGCCCGAACGACAGGGGGCCGAAACACTGAAGCTTTCTTT,TRBV19,TRBD1,.,TRBJ1-1
CAWSPLGQGGGTQYF,TGTGCCTGGAGTCCGCTAGGGCAGGGGGGAGGTACGCAGTATTTT,TRBV30,.,few,TRBJ2-3
CASSLVHRGTYGYTF,TGTGCCAGCAGCTTAGTTCACAGGGGAACCTATGGCTACACCTTC,TRBV7-2,TRBD1,.,TRBJ1-2
CASSQGPGRGIQYF,TGTGCCAGCAGCCAGGGTCCAGGACGTGGCATTCAGTACTTC,TRBV7-2,.,.,TRBJ2-4
CASGEQVQETQYF,TGTGCCAGCGGCGAACAGGTCCAAGAGACCCAGTACTTC,TRBV7-9,.,once,TRBJ2-5
CASSGPGQGHEQYF,TGTGCCAGCAGTGGACCGGGACAGGGCCACGAGCAGTACTTC,TRBV2,TRBD1,.,TRBJ2-7
CASSLGDPGSVRSPLHF,TGTGCCAGCAGTCTAGGTGACCCAGGATCGGTACGTTCACCCCTCCACTTT,TRBV6-6,.,few,TRBJ1-6
CASSLLGGPGNTIYF,TGTGCCAGCAGTTTATTGGGGGGGCCCGGAAACACCATATATTTT,TRBV27,.,few,TRBJ1-3